Listed here is a single T cell receptor beta chain. What it binds is unknown. This entry is derived from a study of OX40 agonist ivuxolimab in advanced cancers. Study summary: The diagnoses of dose-escalation patients were hepatocellular carcinoma, melanoma, renal cell or head and neck cancer. Study observations and caveats: The study observed clonal expansion of CD4+ and CD8+ blood T cells by week 6 at 0.1 to 3.0 mg/kg. Low normalized T-cell clonal expansion was also seen in some nonresponders.

Profiling relied on immunoSEQ multiplex PCR, and the TCRdb table lists in-frame clones only, not all of them. The sample has fewer than 70,000 clones, roughly nine tenths seen once. Individuals having autoimmune disease history or systemic immunosuppression were not enrolled. From germline, CDR1 is MNHNY and CDR2 SVGAGI (reference sequence). The CDR3 runs to 15 residues. The junction had 13 bases not matched to a gene; V was cut back by 8 bases and J by 5 bases. This chain uses TRBV6-6 with TRBJ2-5, with 8 bases fitting TRBD1. This TCR derives from an adult with an advanced solid tumor such as melanoma, head and neck, liver or kidney cancer. The specimen was CD4+ or CD8+ T cells sorted from blood, collected in a trial of the OX40 agonist ivuxolimab. In DNA form, the CDR3 reads TGTGCCAGCTCTTTAACCGGGACAGGCCGTGAGACCCAGTACTTC. Translation gives CASSLTGTGRETQYF.